This T cell receptor beta chain was documented in a study of T cells after yellow fever vaccination. TCRdb re-derived calls from the 5' RACE reads in MiXCR, one entry per CDR3 protein. In the table there are some 110,000 distinct CDR3 sequences, roughly 8.9% of which are singletons. The CDR3 sequence is 15 residues long. J lost 3 bases, V lost 6 bases, and 4 bases had no gene match. From germline, CDR1 is ENHRY and CDR2 SYGVKD. The sample holds many counts of this clonotype. The sample was CD8+ T cells sorted from PBMCs, taken 45 days after the yellow fever booster vaccination. This TCR was recovered from a young man who received the YFV17D yellow fever vaccine. The genes are TRBV10-3 and TRBJ2-3, with TRBD2 matching 12 bases. The CDR3, as DNA: TGTGCCATCAGCAAGACTAGCGGGAGTACAGATACGCAGTATTTT. Its protein product is CAISKTSGSTDTQYF.